These 27 T cell receptor beta chains originate from one sample sequenced in a study of blood T cells in healthy people across ages. With a J-beta primer mix and a sample-barcoded 5' primer, a second PCR ran 7 to 11 cycles. TCRdb used MiXCR to reprocess the 5' RACE reads, holding one entry per CDR3 protein. The sample carries about 700,000 distinct CDR3 sequences, less than 40% recorded once. The material sequenced was blood. These receptors were collected from an elderly woman in good health.

Concerning this clonotype: This may be a read error, as it is one base from a much larger clone. The J gene is TRBJ2-1, the V gene TRBV5-1, with 8 bases that match TRBD1. The J call may be mistaken, given a closer DNA end match to TRBJ2-7. Germline V gives CDR1 SGHRS, CDR2 YFSETQ. This CDR3 has 15 residues. The CDR3 region is CASSSGQVIGNEQYF. The CDR3 region has the DNA TGCGCCAGCAGCTCGGGACAGGTTATCGGCAATGAGCAGTACTTC.

Ten or more counts support this clonotype. The chain recombines TRBV11-2 with TRBJ2-5; TRBD2 matches 8 bases. Trimming took 3 bases from V and 4 from J; bases not matched to a gene: 7. CDR3 size: 15 residues. The germline CDR1 and CDR2 sequences are SGHAT and FQNNGV. CDR3: CASSFAGGGGETQYF. The CDR3 bases are TGTGCCAGCAGCTTCGCGGGGGGCGGGGGAGAGACCCAGTACTTC. The variable domain in full, with the rest retrieved from reference TRBV11-2 and TRBJ2-5, is EAGVAQSPRYKIIEKRQSVAFWCNPISGHATLYWYQQILGQGPKLLIQFQNNGVVDDSQLPKDRFSAERLKGVDSTLKIQPAKLEDSAVYLCASSFAGGGGETQYFGPGTRLLVL.

In this sample, this clonotype turned up many times. This chain links TRBV7-3 with TRBJ2-1; a weak D match, TRBD1 (7 bases). Germline CDR1 is SGHTA and CDR2 is FQGTGA. Deletions cut 2 bases from V and 3 bases from J, with 11 bases between. There are 15 residues in the CDR3. CDR3 DNA sequence: TGTGCCAGCAGCTTATCCCAGGGGGGCTACAATGAGCAGTTCTTC. As protein: CASSLSQGGYNEQFF.

This clonotype was detected many times. CDR3 bases: TGTGCCAGCAGCTTAGACAGAAGCTCCTACGAGCAGTACTTC. Translation gives CASSLDRSSYEQYF. This chain links TRBV7-6 with TRBJ2-7; D gene unclear. Germline V lookup: CDR1 SGHVS, CDR2 FNYEAQ. The CDR3 contains 14 residues. The V gene lost 1 base and the J gene lost 0 bases, with 7 bases spanning the gap. The entire variable domain, with the rest obtained from reference TRBV7-6 and TRBJ2-7, is as follows: GAGVSQSPRYKVTKRGQDVALRCDPISGHVSLYWYRQALGQGPEFLTYFNYEAQQDKSGLPNDRFSAERPEGSISTLTIQRTEQRDSAMYRCASSLDRSSYEQYFGPGTRLTVT.

This clonotype was found a few times. Being one base from a much bigger clone, this may be a read error. The chain is built from TRBV5-1 and TRBJ2-1; perhaps TRBD2 as D (6 bases). This CDR3 comprises 13 residues. The V end lost 4 bases, the J end lost 10 bases, and 15 bases lay between the germline ends. In germline, CDR1 is SGHRS, CDR2 YFSETQ. CDR3 sequence: CASSRGKAYEQFF. DNA of the CDR3: TGCGCCAGCAGCCGCGGGAAAGCCTACGAGCAGTTCTTC. Together with reference TRBV5-1 and TRBJ2-1, the CDR3 gives the full variable domain: KAGVTQTPRYLIKTRGQQVTLSCSPISGHRSVSWYQQTPGQGLQFLFEYFSETQRNKGNFPGRFSGRQFSNSRSEMNVSTLELGDSALYLCASSRGKAYEQFFGPGTRLTVL.

Remarks on this clonotype: A single base separates this from a much larger clone, so it may be a read error. V and J are TRBV20-1 and TRBJ2-5; possible D gene TRBD2, 7 bases. The J call may be in error: the DNA end matches TRBJ2-7 better. This CDR3 contains 15 residues. Per germline, CDR1 DFQATT and CDR2 SNEGSKA (reference sequence). CDR3 loop: CSASNSMGGPYEQYF. The CDR3 region has the DNA TGCAGTGCTAGTAACTCGATGGGGGGGCCGTACGAGCAGTACTTC.

J is TRBJ2-7 and V is TRBV15, with TRBD1 matching over 8 bases. CDR3 size: 14 residues. From germline, CDR1 is LNHNV and CDR2 YYDKDF (reference sequence). V dropped 0 bases and J dropped 6; count of bases not matched to a gene: 4. The CDR3 DNA sequence: TGTGCCACCAGCAGAGACCCGACAGGGGCCGAGCAGTACTTC. It specifies CATSRDPTGAEQYF.

The V and J genes are TRBV6-1 and TRBJ1-1; 7 nucleotides align to TRBD1. The CDR3 extends over 15 amino acids. The germline gives CDR1 MNHNS, CDR2 SASEGT. V lost 3 bases and J lost 5; bases outside the gene matches: 9. In DNA form, the CDR3 reads TGTGCCAGCAGTGAGCAGGGGGTGGTGGGAACTGAAGCTTTCTTT. Amino acid sequence: CASSEQGVVGTEAFF.

This chain joins TRBV12-3 or TRBV12-4 and TRBJ2-3, with 8 nucleotides matching TRBD2. J was trimmed by 5 bases and V by 8 bases; bases with no gene match: 9. The CDR3 length is 14 residues. Written as DNA, the CDR3 is TGTGCCAGCCATGGCCGGGGGGGCGGAGATACGCAGTATTTT. It is translated as CASHGRGGGDTQYF.

This clonotype was seen a handful of times. A single base separates this from a much larger clone, so it may be a read error. The chain links TRBV20-1 to TRBJ2-5, with D maybe TRBD1 (5 bases). The CDR3 spans 12 residues. Germline lookup yields CDR1 DFQATT and CDR2 SNEGSKA (reference sequence). The CDR3 DNA sequence: TGCAGGGCTAGTCCAGGGCAAGAGACCCAGTACTTC. This sequence encodes CRASPGQETQYF.

The gene calls are TRBV2 and TRBJ2-3; D is possibly TRBD2 (5 bases). Germline V gene sequence: CDR1 SNHLY, CDR2 FYNNEI. This CDR3 spans 12 amino acids. V lost 7 bases to trimming and J lost 6 bases, with 11 bases between them. The CDR3 DNA follows: TGTGCCAGCACCCAGAGAGGGGATACGCAGTATTTT. It yields the protein CASTQRGDTQYF. Full variable domain (rest looked up from reference TRBV2 and TRBJ2-3): EPEVTQTPSHQVTQMGQEVILRCVPISNHLYFYWYRQILGQKVEFLVSFYNNEISEKSEIFDDQFSVERPDGSNFTLKIRSTKLEDSAMYFCASTQRGDTQYFGPGTRLTVL.

This clonotype appeared many times. The genes are TRBV3-1 and TRBJ2-3; 10 bases fit TRBD1. This CDR3 comprises 19 residues. With 3 bases clipped from V and 2 bases from J, the junction kept 14 bases outside the gene matches. CDR1 is LGHDT and CDR2 is YNNKEL in the germline V gene (reference sequence). The CDR3 sequence is CASSQFRDRGARYTDTQYF. DNA of the CDR3: TGTGCCAGCAGCCAGTTCCGGGACAGGGGCGCGCGGTACACAGATACGCAGTATTTT.

As concerns this clonotype: This may stem from a read error, because a much larger clone lies one nucleotide away. V gene TRBV6-1 combines with J gene TRBJ1-2, with TRBD1 as a possible D gene (6 bases). Germline V lookup: CDR1 MNHNS, CDR2 SASEGT. Trimming took off 4 bases at V and 4 bases at J, with 13 bases between the two ends. There are 14 residues in the CDR3. The CDR3 spells CASSVRTESYGYTF. The DNA of the CDR3 is TGTGCCAGCAGTGTACGGACAGAGAGCTATGGCTACACCTTC.

This clonotype was detected a few times. The chain has TRBV20-1 and TRBJ1-2; D not resolved. Germline V gives CDR1 DFQATT, CDR2 SNEGSKA (reference sequence). There are 14 residues in the CDR3. Trimming pared 0 bases from V and 2 bases from J, leaving 10 bases between. CDR3 nucleotide sequence: TGCAGTGCTAGAGATAGGGTTTCCAACTATGGCTACACCTTC. Its protein is CSARDRVSNYGYTF.

The V and J genes are TRBV20-1 and TRBJ2-1; the D gene is possibly TRBD1 (5 bases). The CDR3 loop spans 13 amino acids. Germline loops: CDR1 DFQATT, CDR2 SNEGSKA (reference sequence). In DNA, the CDR3 is TGCAGCCCTATTCCTGACAGTCGCAATGAGCAGTTCTTC. Protein: CSPIPDSRNEQFF.

The rearrangement uses TRBV7-2 and TRBJ2-4, with D perhaps TRBD1 (6 bases). The end of the DNA aligns better with TRBJ2-7, so the J call may be wrong. The CDR3 totals 14 residues. CDR1 SGHTA and CDR2 FQGNSA come from the germline V gene. For the CDR3, the DNA is TGTGCCAGCAGCTTAACAGGGATTGGCCACGAGCAGTACTTC. This gives the protein CASSLTGIGHEQYF.

This clonotype turned up a few times. This chain links TRBV5-1 with TRBJ1-4; weak D call: TRBD1 (5 bases). This CDR3 is built from 13 residues. V shed 6 bases and J shed 8 bases, with 14 bases lying between them. The germline gives CDR1 SGHRS, CDR2 YFSETQ. The CDR3 DNA reads as TGCGCCAGCAATGTAGGGGTTGGAGAAAAACTGTTTTTT. This translates into CASNVGVGEKLFF.

This clonotype was counted ten times or more. V is TRBV10-3 and J is TRBJ1-1; TRBD1 might be the D (5 bases). CDR1 and CDR2 from the germline V gene are ENHRY and SYGVKD. CDR3 length: 13 residues. The V end was cut by 10 bases, the J end by 5 bases, with 17 bases between. The CDR3 sequence: CATSQQGETEAFF. CDR3 bases: TGTGCCACCAGCCAACAAGGGGAGACTGAAGCTTTCTTT.

The chain combines TRBV20-1 with TRBJ2-4, with 7 bases aligning to TRBD1. The closer fit of TRBJ2-7 to the DNA end suggests the J call may be wrong. This CDR3 is built from 12 residues. Germline loops: CDR1 DFQATT, CDR2 SNEGSKA (reference sequence). CDR3 in amino acids: CSAFDRAYEQYF. Written as DNA, the CDR3 is TGCAGTGCCTTCGACAGGGCCTACGAGCAGTACTTC.

For this clonotype: A read error may be the cause here, since a much bigger clone is one base away. The rearrangement joins TRBV29-1 to TRBJ2-3; 7 nucleotides line up with TRBD1. Trimming at V came to 3 bases and at J to 6 bases, leaving 12 bases not matched to a gene. CDR1 and CDR2 from the germline V gene are SQVTM and ANQGSEA. The CDR3 has 15 residues. Here the CDR3 reads CSVEGFGQEVDTQYF. The CDR3 nucleotides read TGCAGCGTTGAGGGTTTCGGACAGGAGGTTGATACGCAGTATTTT.

This clonotype was detected many times. The CDR3 DNA sequence: TGTGCCAGCACTTCGCGGCCACAAGAGACCCAGTACTTC. Amino acid sequence: CASTSRPQETQYF. J is TRBJ2-5 and V is TRBV3-1; no firm D call. The germline CDR1 and CDR2 sequences are LGHDT and YNNKEL (reference sequence). This CDR3 has 13 amino acids. V was clipped by 7 bases and J by 2 bases, with 11 bases between them.

This clonotype was observed a handful of times. This could be a read error, since a much larger clone is one nucleotide away. The chain carries TRBV7-2 and TRBJ2-5; TRBD1 agrees at 8 bases. CDR1 is SGHTA and CDR2 is FQGNSA in the germline V gene. The CDR3 has 15 amino acids. The V segment lost 1 base and the J segment 11 bases; nucleotides outside the gene matches: 12. This CDR3 is CASSLDNRGWNEQYF. As DNA, the CDR3 is TGTGCCAGCAGCTTAGACAACAGGGGGTGGAATGAGCAGTACTTC.

This clonotype has at least ten counts. The chain carries TRBV2 and TRBJ2-1; 8 bases align to TRBD1. The ends lost 6 bases at V and 5 bases at J; junction bases unmatched: 9. The CDR3 totals 15 residues. Per the germline V gene, CDR1 is SNHLY and CDR2 is FYNNEI. The CDR3 sequence is CASSADRGWNNEQFF. The CDR3 DNA follows: TGTGCCAGCAGCGCCGACAGGGGTTGGAACAATGAGCAGTTCTTC.

This clonotype has at least ten counts. This chain joins TRBV7-9 and TRBJ2-7; 9 nucleotides line up with TRBD1. V was pared by 1 base and J by 6 bases, with 7 bases of the junction left unmatched. The germline CDR1 and CDR2 sequences are SEHNR and FQNEAQ (reference sequence). This CDR3 spans 15 amino acids. The CDR3 here is CASSLVGQGSGEQYF. DNA for the CDR3: TGTGCCAGCAGCTTAGTGGGACAGGGAAGTGGCGAGCAGTACTTC.

The gene calls are TRBV4-2 and TRBJ2-7, with 12 bases fitting TRBD2. Unmatched junction bases numbered 7, after V lost 3 bases and J lost 4 bases. Germline CDR1 reads LGHNA; CDR2 reads YNFKEQ. The CDR3 has 16 amino acids. This chain's CDR3 is CASSHLLTSGRYEQYF. In DNA, the CDR3 is TGTGCCAGCAGCCATCTCCTTACTAGCGGGAGGTACGAGCAGTACTTC.

There are many counts of this clonotype. The chain couples TRBV18 to TRBJ1-5, with 7 bases matching TRBD1. Germline-derived CDR1 and CDR2 are KGHSH and LQKENI. V dropped 2 bases and J dropped 6; count of bases not matched to a gene: 7. This CDR3 has 15 amino acids. The CDR3 loop is CASSPDREGGQPQHF. The CDR3 DNA is TGTGCCAGCTCACCAGACAGGGAGGGTGGTCAGCCCCAGCATTTT.

The rearrangement uses TRBV4-1 and TRBJ2-2; D gene unclear. V lost 0 bases to trimming and J lost 0 bases, with 8 bases between them. Per the germline V gene, CDR1 is MGHRA and CDR2 is YSYEKL. CDR3 size: 16 residues. The CDR3 DNA is TGCGCCAGCAGCCAAGAGGCAGCAGCGAACACCGGGGAGCTGTTTTTT. Translation gives CASSQEAAANTGELFF.